This T cell receptor beta chain was sequenced in a study of T cells in Graves' hyperthyroidism and ophthalmopathy. Overall study context: Before treatment of any kind, peripheral blood was taken at initial diagnosis.

Amplification of TCR beta CDR3 regions used RNA as the template. The HTBI set primed first-round TCR CDR3 RT-PCR. One entry per CDR3 protein results from TCRdb running MiXCR on the multiplex PCR reads. The sample holds about 290,000 distinct CDR3 sequences, about an eighth seen once. At least ten counts were recorded for this clonotype. J was trimmed by 4 bases and V by 3 bases; bases with no gene match: 16. The CDR3 spans 17 residues. Germline loops: CDR1 GTSNPN, CDR2 SVGIG (reference sequence). Sequencing used blood. The rearrangement uses TRBV30 and TRBJ2-5; TRBD1 matches at 8 bases. The clonotype comes from a woman aged 25-40 years with Graves' hyperthyroidism that later progressed to Graves' ophthalmopathy. The CDR3 reads CAWSSGQGRNFGETQYF. CDR3 in DNA: TGTGCCTGGAGCTCAGGACAGGGACGTAATTTCGGAGAGACCCAGTACTTC.